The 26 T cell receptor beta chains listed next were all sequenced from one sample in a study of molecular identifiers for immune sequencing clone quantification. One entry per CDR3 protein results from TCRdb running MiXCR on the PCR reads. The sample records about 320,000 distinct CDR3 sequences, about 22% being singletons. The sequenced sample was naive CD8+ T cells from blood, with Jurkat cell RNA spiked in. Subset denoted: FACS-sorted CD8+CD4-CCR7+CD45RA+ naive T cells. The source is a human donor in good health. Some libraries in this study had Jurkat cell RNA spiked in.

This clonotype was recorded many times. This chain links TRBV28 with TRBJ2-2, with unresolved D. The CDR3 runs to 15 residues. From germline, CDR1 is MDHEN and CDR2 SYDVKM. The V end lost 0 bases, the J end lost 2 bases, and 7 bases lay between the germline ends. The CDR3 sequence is CASSLWQHNTGELFF. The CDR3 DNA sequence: TGTGCCAGCAGTTTATGGCAACATAACACCGGGGAGCTGTTTTTT.

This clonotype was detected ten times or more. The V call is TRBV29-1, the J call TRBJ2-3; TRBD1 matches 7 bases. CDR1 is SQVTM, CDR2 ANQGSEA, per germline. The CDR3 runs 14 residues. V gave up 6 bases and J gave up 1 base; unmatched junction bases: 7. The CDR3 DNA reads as TGCAGCGTCCCCCCGGGGACAGGCACAGATACGCAGTATTTT. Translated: CSVPPGTGTDTQYF.

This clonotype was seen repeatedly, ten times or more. CDR3 residues: CASSYSMWSNYEQYF. CDR3 nucleotide sequence: TGTGCCAGCAGTTACTCGATGTGGTCGAATTACGAGCAGTACTTC. The V and J genes are TRBV6-2 or TRBV6-3 and TRBJ2-7, with unresolved D. V lost 0 bases and J lost 4, with 13 bases in between. The CDR3 sequence is 15 residues long. Germline CDR1 and CDR2: MNHEY and SVGEGT.

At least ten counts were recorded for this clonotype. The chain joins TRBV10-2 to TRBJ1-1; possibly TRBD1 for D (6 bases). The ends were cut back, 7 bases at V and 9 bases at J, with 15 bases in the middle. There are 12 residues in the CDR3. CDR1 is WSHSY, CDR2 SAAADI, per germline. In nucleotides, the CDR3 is TGCGCCAGCAAAGGACAGCCACCACAAGCTTTCTTT. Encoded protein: CASKGQPPQAFF.

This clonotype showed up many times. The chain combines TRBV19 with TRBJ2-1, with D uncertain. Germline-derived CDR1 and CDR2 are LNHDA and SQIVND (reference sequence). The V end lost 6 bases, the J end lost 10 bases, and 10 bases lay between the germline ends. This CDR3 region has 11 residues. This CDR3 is CASRFGQEQFF. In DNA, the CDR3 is TGTGCCAGTAGATTCGGGCAGGAGCAGTTCTTC.

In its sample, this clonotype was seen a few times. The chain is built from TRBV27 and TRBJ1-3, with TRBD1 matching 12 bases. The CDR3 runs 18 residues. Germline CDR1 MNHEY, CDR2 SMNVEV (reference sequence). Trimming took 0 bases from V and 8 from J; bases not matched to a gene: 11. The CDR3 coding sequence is TGTGCCAGCAGTTTATCATGGGGGACAGGGGGCAACCTGGACACCATATATTTT. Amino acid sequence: CASSLSWGTGGNLDTIYF.

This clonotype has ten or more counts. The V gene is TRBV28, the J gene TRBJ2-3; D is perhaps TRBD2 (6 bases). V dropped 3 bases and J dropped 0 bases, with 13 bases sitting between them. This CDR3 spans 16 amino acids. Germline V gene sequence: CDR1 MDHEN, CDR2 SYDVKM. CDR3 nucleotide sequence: TGTGCCAGCAGTTTTTCTTATAGCGGAAGCACAGATACGCAGTATTTT. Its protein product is CASSFSYSGSTDTQYF.

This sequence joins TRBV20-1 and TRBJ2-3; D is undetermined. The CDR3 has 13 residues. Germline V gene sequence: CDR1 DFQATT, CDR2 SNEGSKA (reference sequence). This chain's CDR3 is CGARPSDQDTQYF. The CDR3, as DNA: TGCGGCGCTAGGCCGTCTGACCAAGATACGCAGTATTTT.

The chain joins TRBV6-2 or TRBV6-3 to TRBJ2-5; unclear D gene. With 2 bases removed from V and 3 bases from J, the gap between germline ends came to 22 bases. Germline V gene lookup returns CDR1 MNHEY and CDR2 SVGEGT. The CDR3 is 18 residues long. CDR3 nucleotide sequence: TGTGCCAGCAGTTACGGCGGCCGGATTCAGTTGGCGGAAGAGACCCAGTACTTC. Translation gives CASSYGGRIQLAEETQYF.

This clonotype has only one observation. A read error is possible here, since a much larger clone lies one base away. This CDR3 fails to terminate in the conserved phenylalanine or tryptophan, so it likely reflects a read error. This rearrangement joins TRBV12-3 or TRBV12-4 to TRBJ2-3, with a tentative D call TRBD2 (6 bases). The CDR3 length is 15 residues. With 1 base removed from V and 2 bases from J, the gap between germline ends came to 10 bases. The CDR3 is CASSLVGGVTDTQYL. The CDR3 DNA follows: TGTGCCAGCAGTTTAGTGGGCGGGGTCACAGATACGCAGTATTTG.

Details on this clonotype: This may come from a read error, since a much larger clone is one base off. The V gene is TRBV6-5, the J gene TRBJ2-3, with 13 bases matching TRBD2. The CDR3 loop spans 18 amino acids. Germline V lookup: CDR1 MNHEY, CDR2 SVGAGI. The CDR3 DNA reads TGTGCCGGCAGTTACTCGATCGGACTAGCGGGAGCGGTAGATACGCAGTATTTT. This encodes CAGSYSIGLAGAVDTQYF.

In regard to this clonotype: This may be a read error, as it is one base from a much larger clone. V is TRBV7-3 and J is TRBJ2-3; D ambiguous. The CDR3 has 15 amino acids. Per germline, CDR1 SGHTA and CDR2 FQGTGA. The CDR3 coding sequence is TGTGCCAGCAGCTTAAGGTCTCCAAATGCAGATGCGCAGTATTTT. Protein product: CASSLRSPNADAQYF.

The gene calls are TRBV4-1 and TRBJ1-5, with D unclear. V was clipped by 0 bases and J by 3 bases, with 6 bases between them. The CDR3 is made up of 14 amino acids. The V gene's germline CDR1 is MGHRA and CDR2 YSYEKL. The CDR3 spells CASSQDSFNQPQHF. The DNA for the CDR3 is TGCGCCAGCAGCCAAGATAGTTTCAATCAGCCCCAGCATTTT.

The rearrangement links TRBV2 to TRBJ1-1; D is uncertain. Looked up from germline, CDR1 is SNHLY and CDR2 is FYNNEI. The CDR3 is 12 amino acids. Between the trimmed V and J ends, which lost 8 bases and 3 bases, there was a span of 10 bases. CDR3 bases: TGTGCCAGCTCGGGTGGGGACACTGAAGCTTTCTTT. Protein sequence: CASSGGDTEAFF.

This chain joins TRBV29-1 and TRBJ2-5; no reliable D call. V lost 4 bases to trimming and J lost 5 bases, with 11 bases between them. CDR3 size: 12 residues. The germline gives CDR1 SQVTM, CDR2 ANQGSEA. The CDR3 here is CSVGNRRETQYF. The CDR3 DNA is TGCAGCGTTGGAAATCGGCGGGAGACCCAGTACTTC.

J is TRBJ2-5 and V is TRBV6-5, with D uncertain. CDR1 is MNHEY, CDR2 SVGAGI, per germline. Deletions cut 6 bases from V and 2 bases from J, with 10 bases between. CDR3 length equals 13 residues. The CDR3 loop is CASRPPPQETQYF. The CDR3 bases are TGTGCCAGCAGACCTCCGCCTCAAGAGACCCAGTACTTC.

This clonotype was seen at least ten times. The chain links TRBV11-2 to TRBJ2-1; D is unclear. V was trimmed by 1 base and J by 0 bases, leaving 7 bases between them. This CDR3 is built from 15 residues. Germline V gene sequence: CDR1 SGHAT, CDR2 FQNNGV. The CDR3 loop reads CASSLGPRSYNEQFF. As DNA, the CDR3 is TGTGCCAGCAGCTTAGGGCCCCGCTCCTACAATGAGCAGTTCTTC.

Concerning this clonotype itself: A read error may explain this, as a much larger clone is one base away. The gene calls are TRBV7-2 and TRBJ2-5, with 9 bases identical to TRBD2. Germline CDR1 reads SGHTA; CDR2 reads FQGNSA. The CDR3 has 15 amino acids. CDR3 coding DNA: TGTGCCAGCAGCTTAGGGTCTAGCGGGGAAGAGGCCCAGTACTTC. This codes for CASSLGSSGEEAQYF.

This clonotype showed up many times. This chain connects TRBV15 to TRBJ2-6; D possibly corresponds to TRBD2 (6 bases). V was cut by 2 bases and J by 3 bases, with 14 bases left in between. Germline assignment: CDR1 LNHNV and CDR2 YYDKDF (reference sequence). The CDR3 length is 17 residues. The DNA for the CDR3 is TGTGCCACCAGCAGACGAGACTGGGAGGATGGGGCCAACGTCCTGACTTTC. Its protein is CATSRRDWEDGANVLTF.

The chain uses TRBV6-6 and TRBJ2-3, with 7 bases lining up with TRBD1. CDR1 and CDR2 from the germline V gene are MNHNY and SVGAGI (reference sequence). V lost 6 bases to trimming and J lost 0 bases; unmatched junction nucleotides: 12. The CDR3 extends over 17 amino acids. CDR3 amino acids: CASSLIRGPPSTDTQYF. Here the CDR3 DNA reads TGTGCCAGCAGCCTCATAAGGGGGCCACCTAGCACAGATACGCAGTATTTT.

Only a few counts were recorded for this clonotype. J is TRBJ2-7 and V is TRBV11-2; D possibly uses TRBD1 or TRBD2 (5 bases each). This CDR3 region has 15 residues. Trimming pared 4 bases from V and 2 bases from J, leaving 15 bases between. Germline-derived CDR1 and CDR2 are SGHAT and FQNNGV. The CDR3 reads CASSSTGTDAYEQYF. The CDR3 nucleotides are TGTGCCAGCAGCTCTACCGGGACGGATGCCTACGAGCAGTACTTC.

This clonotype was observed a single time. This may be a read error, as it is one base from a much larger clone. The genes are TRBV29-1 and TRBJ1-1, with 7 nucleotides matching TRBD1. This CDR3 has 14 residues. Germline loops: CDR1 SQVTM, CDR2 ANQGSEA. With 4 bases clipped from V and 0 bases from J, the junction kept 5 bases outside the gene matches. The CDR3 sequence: CSVAGGYMNTEAFF. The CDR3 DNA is TGCAGCGTTGCAGGGGGTTATATGAACACTGAAGCTTTCTTT. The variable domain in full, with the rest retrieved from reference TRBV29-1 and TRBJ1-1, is SAVISQKPSRDICQRGTSLTIQCQVDSQVTMMFWYRQQPGQSLTLIATANQGSEATYESGFVIDKFPISRPNLTFSTLTVSNMSPEDSSIYLCSVAGGYMNTEAFFGQGTRLTVV.

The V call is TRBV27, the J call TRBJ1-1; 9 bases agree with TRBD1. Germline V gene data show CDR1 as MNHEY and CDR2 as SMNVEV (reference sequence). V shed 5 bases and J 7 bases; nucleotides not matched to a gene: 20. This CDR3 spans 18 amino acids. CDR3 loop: CASSPQIFPGQGKVEAFF. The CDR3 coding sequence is TGTGCCAGCAGTCCGCAAATTTTTCCGGGACAGGGCAAGGTTGAAGCTTTCTTT.

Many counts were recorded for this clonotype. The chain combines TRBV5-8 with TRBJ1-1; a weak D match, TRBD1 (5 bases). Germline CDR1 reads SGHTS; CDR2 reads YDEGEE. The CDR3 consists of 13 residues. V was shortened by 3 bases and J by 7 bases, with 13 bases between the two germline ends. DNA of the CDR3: TGTGCCAGCAGCTGGGGCAGGGCTAGTGAAGCTTTCTTT. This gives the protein CASSWGRASEAFF.

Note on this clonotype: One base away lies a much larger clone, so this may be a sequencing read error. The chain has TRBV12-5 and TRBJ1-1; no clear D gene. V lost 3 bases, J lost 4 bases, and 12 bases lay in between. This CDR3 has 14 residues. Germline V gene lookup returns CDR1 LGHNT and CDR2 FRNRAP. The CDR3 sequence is CASGFSVQSTEAFF. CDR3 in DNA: TGTGCTAGTGGTTTTTCCGTGCAGAGCACTGAAGCTTTCTTT.

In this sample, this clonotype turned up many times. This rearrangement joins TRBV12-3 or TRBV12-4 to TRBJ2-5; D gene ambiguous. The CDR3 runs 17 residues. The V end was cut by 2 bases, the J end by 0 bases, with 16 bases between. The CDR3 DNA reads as TGTGCCAGCAGTTTAAAATTTCTGGACCAGTACCAAGAGACCCAGTACTTC. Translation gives CASSLKFLDQYQETQYF.